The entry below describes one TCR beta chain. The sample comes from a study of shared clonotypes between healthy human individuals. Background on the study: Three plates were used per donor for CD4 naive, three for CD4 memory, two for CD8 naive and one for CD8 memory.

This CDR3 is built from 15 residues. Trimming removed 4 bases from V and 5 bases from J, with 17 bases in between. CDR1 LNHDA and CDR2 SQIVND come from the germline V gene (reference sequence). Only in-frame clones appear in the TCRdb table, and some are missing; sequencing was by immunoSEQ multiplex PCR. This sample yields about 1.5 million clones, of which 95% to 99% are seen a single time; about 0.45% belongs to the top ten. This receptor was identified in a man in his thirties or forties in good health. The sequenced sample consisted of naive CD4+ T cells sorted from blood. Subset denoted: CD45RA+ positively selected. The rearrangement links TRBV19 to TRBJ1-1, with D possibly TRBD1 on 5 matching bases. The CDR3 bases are TGTGCCAGTAGTAGAATCCAGGGAGTTTTGACTGAAGCTTTCTTT. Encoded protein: CASSRIQGVLTEAFF.